The 14 T cell receptor beta chains below come from one sample, sequenced in a study of CD8+ T cells in alopecia areata. RNA, once extracted, was reverse transcribed into cDNA for use as the sequencing template. Sequencing used immunoSEQ multiplex PCR; TCRdb keeps in-frame clones, though not all of them. The data show about 200,000 clones, about three fifths seen once. The sample consisted of CD4+ T cells sorted from blood, taken at week 0. Source of these receptors: a human donor with alopecia areata.

In this sample, this clone turned up a few times. The rearrangement joins TRBV4-1 to TRBJ1-1, with unresolved D. CDR1 MGHRA and CDR2 YSYEKL come from the germline V gene. Trimming removed 2 bases at V and 5 bases at J, with 12 bases between. The CDR3 loop spans 14 amino acids. The DNA of the CDR3 is TGCGCCAGCAGCCAAAAGCGGGGTCAGACTGAAGCTTTCTTT. Amino acids: CASSQKRGQTEAFF.

The chain joins TRBV5-1 to TRBJ2-3; 9 nucleotides line up with TRBD2. Germline loops: CDR1 SGHRS, CDR2 YFSETQ. The CDR3 is 14 residues long. V shed 4 bases, J shed 6 bases, and the junction held 6 bases outside the gene matches. DNA of the CDR3: TGCGCCAGCAGCGCCGGGACTAGCATTGATACGCAGTATTTT. This translates into CASSAGTSIDTQYF. Filled out from reference TRBV5-1 and TRBJ2-3, the complete variable domain reads KAGVTQTPRYLIKTRGQQVTLSCSPISGHRSVSWYQQTPGQGLQFLFEYFSETQRNKGNFPGRFSGRQFSNSRSEMNVSTLELGDSALYLCASSAGTSIDTQYFGPGTRLTVL.

V and J are TRBV6-5 and TRBJ1-6, with unresolved D. The V gene lost 7 bases and the J gene lost 7 bases, with 17 bases spanning the gap. The CDR3 loop spans 15 amino acids. Germline CDR1 reads MNHEY; CDR2 reads SVGAGI. The CDR3 sequence: CASIRGGERNSPLHF. CDR3 sequence (DNA): TGTGCCAGCATCCGGGGTGGGGAGCGAAATTCACCCCTCCACTTT.

The J gene is TRBJ2-7, the V gene TRBV29-1; D unclear. The germline gives CDR1 SQVTM, CDR2 ANQGSEA. This CDR3 is 14 amino acids long. Trimming removed 1 base from V and 0 bases from J, with 10 bases in between. CDR3 DNA: TGCAGCGTTGAAGTCGGGCGCTCCTCCTACGAGCAGTACTTC. Translation: CSVEVGRSSYEQYF.

The V and J genes are TRBV5-4 and TRBJ1-2; unclear D gene. CDR3 length equals 14 residues. The V gene's germline CDR1 is SGHNT and CDR2 YYREEE (reference sequence). Trimming cost V 2 bases and J 0 bases, with 8 bases left between them. The CDR3 region has the DNA TGTGCCAGCAGCTTAGGAGGTCCTAACTATGGCTACACCTTC. Protein: CASSLGGPNYGYTF.

This chain connects TRBV29-1 to TRBJ2-7; the D gene is possibly TRBD2 (6 bases). The V end lost 6 bases, the J end lost 10 bases, and 16 bases lay between the germline ends. Germline lookup yields CDR1 SQVTM and CDR2 ANQGSEA. CDR3 size: 11 residues. The CDR3 region is CSVSYGGAQYF. The CDR3 nucleotides are TGCAGCGTCTCATATGGAGGGGCCCAGTACTTC.

This clone was counted ten times or more. V and J are TRBV7-9 and TRBJ1-1, with D unclear. The CDR3 is made up of 14 amino acids. Germline CDR1 is SEHNR and CDR2 is FQNEAQ (reference sequence). V was trimmed by 3 bases and J by 5 bases, leaving 13 bases between them. CDR3 nucleotide sequence: TGTGCCAGCAGCTTGGGCCCCAGTTGGACTGAAGCTTTCTTT. Amino acids: CASSLGPSWTEAFF.

The CDR3 is CASSPLGFNEQFF. CDR3 DNA: TGTGCCAGCAGCCCCCTGGGGTTCAATGAGCAGTTCTTC. The chain has TRBV14 and TRBJ2-1, with unresolved D. Germline V gene data show CDR1 as SGHDN and CDR2 as FVKESK. Trimming took off 4 bases at V and 6 bases at J, with 10 bases between the two ends. The CDR3 runs to 13 residues. Full variable domain (missing parts from reference TRBV14 and TRBJ2-1): EAGVTQFPSHSVIEKGQTVTLRCDPISGHDNLYWYRRVMGKEIKFLLHFVKESKQDESGMPNNRFLAERTGGTYSTLKVQPAELEDSGVYFCASSPLGFNEQFFGPGTRLTVL.

This chain connects TRBV4-1 to TRBJ1-6; TRBD1 agrees at 9 bases. Trimming removed 1 base from V and 9 bases from J; junction bases left unmatched: 7. CDR3 length: 16 amino acids. Germline V gives CDR1 MGHRA, CDR2 YSYEKL. The chain's CDR3 is CASSQVPGTGFSPLHF. The CDR3 nucleotides are TGCGCCAGCAGCCAAGTTCCCGGGACAGGGTTTTCACCCCTCCACTTT.

Concerning this clone: The same CDR3 arises from other DNA sequences in this sample as well. The chain has TRBV30 and TRBJ2-2; either TRBD1 or TRBD2 may fit D (5 bases each). Germline V gives CDR1 GTSNPN, CDR2 SVGIG (reference sequence). The length of the CDR3 is 14 residues. V was trimmed by 3 bases and J by 0 bases, leaving 8 bases between them. The CDR3 DNA sequence: TGTGCCTGGAGGTCGGGGCCGAACACCGGGGAGCTGTTTTTT. Its protein product is CAWRSGPNTGELFF.

This rearrangement joins TRBV30 to TRBJ1-1; 7 bases fit TRBD1. The CDR3 contains 12 residues. With 6 bases clipped from V and 9 bases from J, the junction kept 10 bases outside the gene matches. Germline V gene lookup returns CDR1 GTSNPN and CDR2 SVGIG (reference sequence). The CDR3 region has the DNA TGTGCCTGTGACAGGGATTTGGTTCAAGCTTTCTTT. Its protein is CACDRDLVQAFF.

V and J are TRBV5-4 and TRBJ2-2, with 9 bases identical to TRBD2. Germline lookup yields CDR1 SGHNT and CDR2 YYREEE (reference sequence). Trimming at V came to 4 bases and at J to 7 bases, leaving 8 bases not matched to a gene. The CDR3 loop spans 15 amino acids. The CDR3: CASSGAGGRIGELFF. CDR3 DNA: TGTGCCAGCAGCGGAGCGGGAGGTCGGATCGGGGAGCTGTTTTTT.

The chain joins TRBV29-1 to TRBJ2-3, with D tentatively TRBD1 (6 bases). Germline CDR1 is SQVTM and CDR2 is ANQGSEA. The CDR3 has 14 amino acids. V lost 5 bases to trimming and J lost 3 bases, with 15 bases between them. CDR3 sequence: CSVIAGEGTDTQYF. The DNA of the CDR3 is TGCAGCGTTATAGCAGGGGAAGGAACAGATACGCAGTATTTT.

This sequence joins TRBV7-9 and TRBJ2-2; D might be TRBD1 (6 bases). CDR1 SEHNR and CDR2 FQNEAQ come from the germline V gene (reference sequence). Trimming left V 5 bases short and J 6 bases short, with 13 bases between. This CDR3 has 14 residues. The DNA for the CDR3 is TGTGCCAGCAGCCGCCTCGGACAGTCCGGGGAGCTGTTTTTT. Translation gives CASSRLGQSGELFF.